This entry lists 19 T cell receptor beta chains sequenced from one sample in a study of CD8+ T cells in alopecia areata. The authors extracted RNA and reverse transcribed it into cDNA as the sequencing template. TCRdb keeps only in-frame clones here, not all; method: immunoSEQ multiplex PCR. The sample includes about 99,000 clones, roughly 50% of them seen just once. Sequencing was carried out using CD4+ T cells sorted from blood. Source of these receptors: a human donor in good health.

The genes are TRBV20-1 and TRBJ1-5; D might be TRBD1 (5 bases). The germline V gene encodes CDR1 DFQATT and CDR2 SNEGSKA (reference sequence). V was shortened by 3 bases and J by 11 bases, with 11 bases between the two germline ends. This CDR3 is built from 11 residues. In nucleotides, the CDR3 is TGCAGTGCTAGTTTGGGGGGGACCCAGCATTTT. Translating it yields CSASLGGTQHF.

The V call is TRBV5-6, the J call TRBJ2-2, with 7 bases that match TRBD1. The CDR3 loop spans 15 amino acids. Germline V gene lookup returns CDR1 SGHDT and CDR2 YYEEEE. V lost 2 bases and J lost 4; bases outside the gene matches: 5. The chain's CDR3 is CASSFAGGLTGELFF. Here the CDR3 DNA reads TGTGCCAGCAGCTTCGCAGGGGGTCTCACCGGGGAGCTGTTTTTT.

J is TRBJ1-2 and V is TRBV29-1; D remains ambiguous. The V gene's germline CDR1 is SQVTM and CDR2 ANQGSEA. CDR3 length: 11 amino acids. V was shortened by 3 bases and J by 2 bases, with 4 bases between the two germline ends. The CDR3 spells CSVEENYGYTF. CDR3 nucleotide sequence: TGCAGCGTTGAGGAAAACTATGGCTACACCTTC.

This sequence joins TRBV28 and TRBJ2-3; D gene ambiguous. Germline lookup yields CDR1 MDHEN and CDR2 SYDVKM. The V gene lost 7 bases and the J gene lost 1 base, with 6 bases spanning the gap. CDR3 length equals 12 residues. In DNA form, the CDR3 reads TGTGCCAGCACCACGGGCACAGATACGCAGTATTTT. This translates into CASTTGTDTQYF.

In this sample, this clone turned up a few times. This CDR3 is CASSLQGADTEAFF. CDR3 bases: TGCGCCAGCAGCTTACAGGGGGCGGACACTGAAGCTTTCTTT. The chain carries TRBV5-1 and TRBJ1-1; 9 bases are a match to TRBD1. Germline V lookup: CDR1 SGHRS, CDR2 YFSETQ. Trimming cost V 2 bases and J 3 bases; bases outside gene matches: 2. This CDR3 has 14 amino acids.

This clone was counted only a few times. The chain is built from TRBV7-2 and TRBJ2-4; tentative D call: TRBD1 (6 bases). Germline assignment: CDR1 SGHTA and CDR2 FQGNSA. V lost 3 bases and J 7 bases, leaving 16 bases between the germline ends. The CDR3 is 15 residues long. The CDR3 nucleotides read TGTGCCAGCAGCTTCAGTGGTTCAGGGGAGAACATTCAGTACTTC. Amino acids: CASSFSGSGENIQYF. Looking up the rest from reference TRBV7-2 and TRBJ2-4 gives the full variable domain: GAGVSQSPSNKVTEKGKDVELRCDPISGHTALYWYRQSLGQGLEFLIYFQGNSAPDKSGLPSDRFSAERTGGSVSTLTIQRTQQEDSAVYLCASSFSGSGENIQYFGAGTRLSVL.

The V and J genes are TRBV29-1 and TRBJ1-3; no clear D gene. The CDR3 covers 12 residues. Germline V gives CDR1 SQVTM, CDR2 ANQGSEA. Trimming took off 5 bases at V and 3 bases at J, with 8 bases between the two ends. The chain's CDR3 is CSVRQNGNTIYF. The CDR3 region has the DNA TGCAGCGTTCGTCAGAATGGAAACACCATATATTTT.

The chain couples TRBV4-1 to TRBJ1-2; D is possibly TRBD1 (6 bases). The CDR3 runs to 14 residues. V was trimmed by 0 bases and J by 4 bases, leaving 9 bases between them. The germline gives CDR1 MGHRA, CDR2 YSYEKL. As DNA, the CDR3 is TGCGCCAGCAGCCAAGATCGGGGGCCCTATGGCTACACCTTC. Translated, it gives CASSQDRGPYGYTF.

V usage is TRBV4-1 and J usage is TRBJ1-5; D uncertain. The CDR3 is 15 residues long. In germline, CDR1 is MGHRA, CDR2 YSYEKL. Trimming stripped 4 bases from V and 0 bases from J, with 10 bases between. As DNA, the CDR3 is TGCGCCAGCAGCCCTGGGCAGTATAGCAATCAGCCCCAGCATTTT. It translates to CASSPGQYSNQPQHF.

J is TRBJ2-1 and V is TRBV2; D may be TRBD1 (6 bases). The CDR3 totals 14 residues. V dropped 5 bases and J dropped 6 bases, with 14 bases sitting between them. Per germline, CDR1 SNHLY and CDR2 FYNNEI. The CDR3 nucleotides read TGTGCCAGCAGTCGGGACATTCAGCCCAATGAGCAGTTCTTC. As protein: CASSRDIQPNEQFF. Complete variable domain (other parts from reference TRBV2 and TRBJ2-1): EPEVTQTPSHQVTQMGQEVILRCVPISNHLYFYWYRQILGQKVEFLVSFYNNEISEKSEIFDDQFSVERPDGSNFTLKIRSTKLEDSAMYFCASSRDIQPNEQFFGPGTRLTVL.

The sample holds a few counts of this clone. This chain joins TRBV6-1 and TRBJ2-1; D gene unclear. CDR1 and CDR2 (germline): MNHNS, SASEGT. This CDR3 has 15 residues. V was shortened by 0 bases and J by 5 bases, with 11 bases between the two germline ends. CDR3 DNA sequence: TGTGCCAGCAGTGAAGCGCTCCAACCAGACAATGAGCAGTTCTTC. Protein product: CASSEALQPDNEQFF.

This clone was seen a few times. The chain carries TRBV29-1 and TRBJ1-2; TRBD1 matches 7 bases. V shed 4 bases and J 2 bases; nucleotides not matched to a gene: 4. The V gene's germline CDR1 is SQVTM and CDR2 ANQGSEA. The CDR3 covers 13 residues. The CDR3 reads CSVGRDSNYGYTF. CDR3 nucleotide sequence: TGCAGCGTTGGCCGGGACAGCAACTATGGCTACACCTTC.

The gene calls are TRBV15 and TRBJ2-3; 10 positions match TRBD2. CDR3 length: 16 residues. V was clipped by 5 bases and J by 0 bases; unmatched bases: 5. CDR1 LNHNV and CDR2 YYDKDF come from the germline V gene (reference sequence). The CDR3 DNA reads as TGTGCCACCAGCGGTAGCGGGGGGACCAGCACAGATACGCAGTATTTT. This codes for CATSGSGGTSTDTQYF.

DNA for the CDR3: TGTGCCAGCAGCTCCGTGGGCAGGGGGCGGGTCACAGATACGCAGTATTTT. The encoded protein is CASSSVGRGRVTDTQYF. The chain joins TRBV28 to TRBJ2-3; 8 bases are a match to TRBD1. Looked up from germline, CDR1 is MDHEN and CDR2 is SYDVKM. CDR3 length: 17 amino acids. After removal of 6 bases from V and 2 bases from J, the junction contained 13 bases not matched to a gene.

This clone was found once. The J gene is TRBJ2-7, the V gene TRBV18, with 11 positions matching TRBD2. This CDR3 comprises 17 residues. Losses at the gene ends were 3 bases for V and 0 bases for J; bases not matched to a gene: 7. Germline V lookup: CDR1 KGHSH, CDR2 LQKENI. The CDR3 DNA reads as TGTGCCAGCTCACCGGTTAGCGGGGGGGAAAGCTCCTACGAGCAGTACTTC. Amino acid sequence: CASSPVSGGESSYEQYF. The full variable domain, in which reference TRBV18 and TRBJ2-7 provide the parts outside the CDR3, is NAGVMQNPRHLVRRRGQEARLRCSPMKGHSHVYWYRQLPEEGLKFMVYLQKENIIDESGMPKERFSAEFPKEGPSILRIQQVVRGDSAAYFCASSPVSGGESSYEQYFGPGTRLTVT.

This chain connects TRBV27 to TRBJ2-7; D remains ambiguous. Trimming removed 5 bases from V and 1 base from J, with 12 bases in between. Germline assignment: CDR1 MNHEY and CDR2 SMNVEV (reference sequence). CDR3 size: 14 residues. The CDR3 reads CASSPRPSSYEQYF. CDR3 coding DNA: TGTGCCAGCAGTCCCCGCCCCTCTTCCTACGAGCAGTACTTC.

This sequence joins TRBV29-1 and TRBJ2-1; TRBD1 is a possible D gene (6 bases). Trimming left V 3 bases short and J 4 bases short, with 13 bases between. Germline CDR1 SQVTM, CDR2 ANQGSEA. This CDR3 is built from 14 residues. CDR3 protein: CSVDTGPLYNEQFF. The CDR3 DNA follows: TGCAGCGTTGATACAGGGCCCCTGTACAATGAGCAGTTCTTC.

This clone was picked up a small number of times. The chain recombines TRBV27 with TRBJ2-1; D gene uncertain. This CDR3 is built from 15 residues. CDR1 and CDR2 (germline): MNHEY, SMNVEV (reference sequence). The germline V and J ends were trimmed by 5 bases and 0 bases, with 11 bases remaining between them. The CDR3: CASSLRASSYNEQFF. CDR3 coding DNA: TGTGCCAGCAGTCTCCGGGCGAGCTCCTACAATGAGCAGTTCTTC.

The genes are TRBV7-2 and TRBJ2-1, with TRBD1 identical over 7 bases. V gave up 2 bases and J gave up 3 bases; unmatched junction bases: 4. Per germline, CDR1 SGHTA and CDR2 FQGNSA. This CDR3 is 15 amino acids long. Written as DNA, the CDR3 is TGTGCCAGCAGCTTACGGGACAGATTCTACAATGAGCAGTTCTTC. Translated, it gives CASSLRDRFYNEQFF.